The 22 T cell receptor beta chains below were found in one sample sequenced in a study of blood T cell repertoires in COVID-19. Assay used: immunoSEQ multiplex PCR; TCRdb lists only in-frame clones, some missing. This sample has over 120,000 clones, with 70% to 85% found just once. Sequenced: PBMCs or T cells enriched from blood (not recorded which). The receptors here all came from a man over 45 who had recovered from COVID-19.

This chain links TRBV7-6 with TRBJ2-5; perhaps TRBD2 as D (6 bases). Germline lookup yields CDR1 SGHVS and CDR2 FNYEAQ. V was trimmed by 5 bases and J by 5 bases, leaving 18 bases between them. This CDR3 region has 15 residues. The CDR3 loop is CASSPDNGSGETQYF. CDR3 nucleotide sequence: TGTGCCAGCAGCCCCGATAACGGGAGCGGGGAGACCCAGTACTTC.

CDR3 coding DNA: TGTGCCAGCAGTTTTCAGGGGTTCTTGATGGAGACCCAGTACTTC. It yields the protein CASSFQGFLMETQYF. V usage is TRBV28 and J usage is TRBJ2-5; D perhaps matches TRBD1 (6 bases). The ends were cut back, 3 bases at V and 5 bases at J, with 16 bases in the middle. The CDR3 is 15 residues long. CDR1 is MDHEN and CDR2 is SYDVKM in the germline V gene. Combining the CDR3 with reference TRBV28 and TRBJ2-5 gives the whole variable domain DVKVTQSSRYLVKRTGEKVFLECVQDMDHENMFWYRQDPGLGLRLIYFSYDVKMKEKGDIPEGYSVSREKKERFSLILESASTNQTSMYLCASSFQGFLMETQYFGPGTRLLVL.

The rearrangement joins TRBV9 to TRBJ1-6, with TRBD1 as a possible D gene (6 bases). Germline lookup yields CDR1 SGDLS and CDR2 YYNGEE. Trimming left V 4 bases short and J 4 bases short, with 15 bases between. This CDR3 comprises 16 residues. In DNA form, the CDR3 reads TGTGCCAGCAGCCCTAGGACAGATGGGTATAATTCACCCCTCCACTTT. The encoded protein is CASSPRTDGYNSPLHF.

The J gene is TRBJ1-5, the V gene TRBV30; D remains unclear. The CDR3 runs to 13 residues. Trimming left V 1 base short and J 4 bases short, with 8 bases between. CDR1 and CDR2 from the germline V gene are GTSNPN and SVGIG (reference sequence). DNA of the CDR3: TGTGCCTGGAGTGAGGGAGAGAATCAGCCCCAGCATTTT. Its translation is CAWSEGENQPQHF.

The V call is TRBV4-1, the J call TRBJ1-5, with TRBD1 identical over 9 bases. The CDR3 totals 17 residues. The germline CDR1 and CDR2 sequences are MGHRA and YSYEKL. The J segment lost 4 bases and the V segment lost 0 bases, leaving 7 bases of the junction unmatched. The DNA of the CDR3 is TGCGCCAGCAGCCAAGATCAAACAGGGGGCGCGAATCAGCCCCAGCATTTT. As protein: CASSQDQTGGANQPQHF.

V is TRBV27 and J is TRBJ2-6; no clear D gene. V was shortened by 4 bases and J by 1 base, with 8 bases between the two germline ends. This CDR3 has 15 residues. The germline CDR1 and CDR2 sequences are MNHEY and SMNVEV (reference sequence). CDR3 sequence (DNA): TGTGCCAGCAGTTCACGAGCATCTGGGGCCAACGTCCTGACTTTC. Encoded protein: CASSSRASGANVLTF.

The chain carries TRBV9 and TRBJ2-3; weak D call: TRBD2 (7 bases). Trimming took off 4 bases at V and 0 bases at J, with 12 bases between the two ends. Germline values: CDR1 SGDLS, CDR2 YYNGEE. The length of the CDR3 is 15 residues. CDR3 amino acids: CASSLGGASTDTQYF. CDR3 DNA: TGTGCCAGCAGCTTGGGGGGGGCCAGCACAGATACGCAGTATTTT.

The chain combines TRBV19 with TRBJ1-4; TRBD1 is a possible D gene (6 bases). The CDR3 totals 16 residues. Germline V gene lookup returns CDR1 LNHDA and CDR2 SQIVND (reference sequence). V lost 6 bases and J lost 0, with 14 bases in between. As DNA, the CDR3 is TGTGCCAGTAGCCCGACAGGTACTGCAACTAATGAAAAACTGTTTTTT. Its protein is CASSPTGTATNEKLFF.

The rearrangement uses TRBV25-1 and TRBJ1-4; D remains unclear. Germline values: CDR1 MGHDK, CDR2 SYGVNS. V lost 5 bases to trimming and J lost 1 base, with 5 bases between them. CDR3 length: 13 residues. The CDR3 region has the DNA TGTGCCAGCAGTCCCCGAACTAATGAAAAACTGTTTTTT. This sequence encodes CASSPRTNEKLFF.

This rearrangement joins TRBV9 to TRBJ2-7; TRBD2 matches 7 bases. V lost 4 bases, J lost 0 bases, and 10 bases stayed unmatched. The CDR3 consists of 16 residues. Germline V gene lookup returns CDR1 SGDLS and CDR2 YYNGEE. The CDR3 sequence: CASSPPSGASSYEQYF. CDR3 in DNA: TGTGCCAGCAGCCCCCCGAGCGGGGCCAGCTCCTACGAGCAGTACTTC.

The rearrangement links TRBV30 to TRBJ1-1, with 10 bases aligning to TRBD1. The germline CDR1 and CDR2 sequences are GTSNPN and SVGIG (reference sequence). Unmatched junction bases numbered 14, after V lost 4 bases and J lost 3 bases. The CDR3 extends over 17 amino acids. CDR3 nucleotides: TGTGCCTGGACCCGACAGGGGGCCATCGGGAGAGACACTGAAGCTTTCTTT. The encoded protein is CAWTRQGAIGRDTEAFF. Complete variable domain (other parts from reference TRBV30 and TRBJ1-1): SQTIHQWPATLVQPVGSPLSLECTVEGTSNPNLYWYRQAAGRGLQLLFYSVGIGQISSEVPQNLSASRPQDRQFILSSKKLLLSDSGFYLCAWTRQGAIGRDTEAFFGQGTRLTVV.

The chain combines TRBV19 with TRBJ1-3, with 9 bases matching TRBD1. The CDR3 sequence is 16 residues long. Losses at the gene ends were 5 bases for V and 0 bases for J; bases not matched to a gene: 5. Germline lookup yields CDR1 LNHDA and CDR2 SQIVND (reference sequence). The CDR3 nucleotides are TGTGCCAGTAGTGTCCCGGACAGGGGCTCTGGAAACACCATATATTTT. It translates to CASSVPDRGSGNTIYF.

This chain uses TRBV5-8 with TRBJ2-1, with 11 bases fitting TRBD2. With V trimmed by 2 bases and J by 0 bases, 10 bases remained unmatched. Germline V CDR1 and CDR2: SGHTS, YDEGEE. The CDR3 sequence is 19 residues long. The CDR3 spells CASSFVGLAGGSSYNEQFF. DNA of the CDR3: TGTGCCAGCAGCTTCGTGGGGCTAGCGGGGGGTTCCTCCTACAATGAGCAGTTCTTC.

This clone was seen a few times. This chain connects TRBV7-3 to TRBJ2-2; 7 bases match TRBD2. With 0 bases clipped from V and 0 bases from J, the junction kept 7 bases outside the gene matches. The CDR3 runs to 18 residues. The germline CDR1 and CDR2 sequences are SGHTA and FQGTGA. CDR3 residues: CASSLTPKAGPNTGELFF. In nucleotides, the CDR3 is TGTGCCAGCAGCTTAACCCCAAAAGCGGGGCCGAACACCGGGGAGCTGTTTTTT.

This sequence joins TRBV5-1 and TRBJ1-4; 8 bases map to TRBD1. This CDR3 region has 15 residues. Germline V CDR1 and CDR2: SGHRS, YFSETQ. V lost 4 bases, J lost 0 bases, and 2 bases stayed unmatched. CDR3 sequence reads: CASSVTGATNEKLFF. In DNA form, the CDR3 reads TGCGCCAGCAGCGTGACAGGGGCAACTAATGAAAAACTGTTTTTT. Drawing the rest from reference TRBV5-1 and TRBJ1-4, the complete variable domain is KAGVTQTPRYLIKTRGQQVTLSCSPISGHRSVSWYQQTPGQGLQFLFEYFSETQRNKGNFPGRFSGRQFSNSRSEMNVSTLELGDSALYLCASSVTGATNEKLFFGSGTQLSVL.

Remarks on this clone: The sample holds other DNA sequences that translate to the same CDR3. V usage is TRBV7-2 and J usage is TRBJ2-3, with D unresolved. This CDR3 has 14 residues. Per germline, CDR1 SGHTA and CDR2 FQGNSA. Trimming cost V 2 bases and J 0 bases, with 6 bases left between them. CDR3 amino acids: CASSLSGSTDTQYF. The CDR3 DNA follows: TGTGCCAGCAGCTTATCGGGTAGCACAGATACGCAGTATTTT.

The genes are TRBV4-1 and TRBJ2-7; TRBD2 matches 8 bases. Germline CDR1 MGHRA, CDR2 YSYEKL. This CDR3 has 15 residues. Unmatched junction bases numbered 8, after V lost 5 bases and J lost 2 bases. The CDR3 reads CASSGNRGGTYEQYF. The CDR3 DNA reads TGCGCCAGCAGCGGAAACCGGGGGGGAACCTACGAGCAGTACTTC.

In this sample, this clone turned up many times. The sample carries other DNA sequences with the same CDR3. The chain is built from TRBV30 and TRBJ1-6; 8 nucleotides agree with TRBD1. CDR3 length: 13 residues. The ends lost 5 bases at V and 7 bases at J; junction bases unmatched: 4. Looked up from germline, CDR1 is GTSNPN and CDR2 is SVGIG (reference sequence). DNA of the CDR3: TGTGCCTGGGACAGACAGGGGAATTCACCCCTCCACTTT. Amino acids: CAWDRQGNSPLHF.

This rearrangement joins TRBV29-1 to TRBJ2-2; no clear D. Germline CDR1 and CDR2: SQVTM and ANQGSEA. V lost 4 bases to trimming and J lost 2 bases, with 5 bases between them. The CDR3 has 12 amino acids. The CDR3 nucleotides are TGCAGCGTTGGACTCAACACCGGGGAGCTGTTTTTT. The encoded protein is CSVGLNTGELFF.

The chain links TRBV23-1 to TRBJ2-7, with TRBD1 matching over 7 bases. TRBV23-1 is an ORF, with its function uncertain. The CDR3 spans 19 residues. V shed 4 bases and J 3 bases; nucleotides not matched to a gene: 21. DNA of the CDR3: TGCGCCAGCAGTCGTCCTCTCGGCCCAGGGGGTTTCTTCGGCTACGAGCAGTACTTC. Amino acids: CASSRPLGPGGFFGYEQYF.

V and J are TRBV7-2 and TRBJ1-3; tentatively, D is TRBD1 (6 bases). Trimming shortened V by 5 bases and J by 0 bases, and 8 bases separated the two germline ends. This CDR3 has 14 amino acids. Germline values: CDR1 SGHTA, CDR2 FQGNSA. The CDR3 DNA follows: TGTGCCAGCAGCCCACAGGGCTCTGGAAACACCATATATTTT. Its translation is CASSPQGSGNTIYF.

The chain links TRBV6-5 to TRBJ1-5; D is uncertain. Trimming removed 5 bases at V and 2 bases at J, with 13 bases between. From germline, CDR1 is MNHEY and CDR2 SVGAGI. The CDR3 is 15 residues long. This chain's CDR3 is CASSPPGGGNQPQHF. The CDR3 DNA reads as TGTGCCAGCAGTCCCCCGGGTGGTGGCAATCAGCCCCAGCATTTT.